The 24 T cell receptor beta chains below were found in one sample sequenced in a study of T cell responses to AZD1222 COVID-19 vaccine. Method: immunoSEQ multiplex PCR; TCRdb's copy keeps in-frame clones and lacks some. Of 60,000 to 80,000 clones in the sample, around three quarters were seen once. The source material was peripheral blood, sampled 28 days after the second AZD1222 dose. The receptor source for this set is an adult who received the AZD1222 COVID-19 vaccine.

This clone has a handful of counts. CDR3 protein: CASETDRGLQPQHF. CDR3 DNA sequence: TGTGCCAGCGAAACGGACAGGGGGCTTCAGCCCCAGCATTTT. The chain employs TRBV6-5 and TRBJ1-5, with 11 nucleotides matching TRBD1. The V segment lost 8 bases and the J segment 6 bases; nucleotides outside the gene matches: 6. Germline CDR1 reads MNHEY; CDR2 reads SVGAGI. The CDR3 is made up of 14 amino acids.

The V call is TRBV15, the J call TRBJ2-7; D could derive from TRBD1 or TRBD2 (5 bases each). V lost 3 bases to trimming and J lost 4 bases, with 16 bases between them. The CDR3 has 15 residues. Germline lookup yields CDR1 LNHNV and CDR2 YYDKDF (reference sequence). In DNA, the CDR3 is TGTGCCACCAGCAGTTCCGGGACCGCCTTGTACGAGCAGTACTTC. It codes for CATSSSGTALYEQYF.

The rearrangement links TRBV3-1 (or the pseudogene TRBV3-2) to TRBJ1-4; 8 bases match TRBD1. The CDR3 is 17 amino acids. Losses at the gene ends were 0 bases for V and 4 bases for J; bases not matched to a gene: 7. CDR1 and CDR2 (germline): LGHDT, YNNKEL (reference sequence). CDR3 bases: TGTGCCAGCAGCCAAGATGCAGGGGGCAGGCGTAATGAAAAACTGTTTTTT. Residues: CASSQDAGGRRNEKLFF.

The rearrangement uses TRBV19 and TRBJ2-3; TRBD1 agrees at 7 bases. The V gene end was trimmed by 3 bases and the J gene end by 4 bases; junction bases not matched to a gene: 4. The CDR3 has 14 residues. CDR1 is LNHDA and CDR2 is SQIVND in the germline V gene (reference sequence). This CDR3 is CASSMPDRPDTQYF. The CDR3 region has the DNA TGTGCCAGTAGTATGCCGGACAGGCCAGATACGCAGTATTTT.

The chain has TRBV10-2 and TRBJ2-1; TRBD1 agrees at 7 bases. Germline CDR1 and CDR2: WSHSY and SAAADI. The CDR3 runs to 14 residues. V lost 2 bases, J lost 8 bases, and 6 bases stayed unmatched. This CDR3 is CASSERGRSYEQFF. The CDR3 DNA sequence: TGCGCCAGCAGTGAGAGGGGGCGTTCTTATGAGCAGTTCTTC.

This chain connects TRBV10-3 to TRBJ1-6; D is undetermined. Germline-derived CDR1 and CDR2 are ENHRY and SYGVKD. V dropped 2 bases and J dropped 5 bases, with 7 bases sitting between them. The CDR3 sequence is 14 residues long. CDR3 amino acids: CAISETGDNSPLHF. The CDR3 nucleotides are TGTGCCATCAGTGAGACCGGGGATAATTCACCCCTCCACTTT.

The V gene is TRBV3-1 (or the pseudogene TRBV3-2), the J gene TRBJ1-2; possibly TRBD1 for D (5 bases). CDR3 length: 14 amino acids. Germline V gene lookup returns CDR1 LGHDT and CDR2 YNNKEL (reference sequence). V was trimmed by 2 bases and J by 8 bases, leaving 15 bases between them. In nucleotides, the CDR3 is TGTGCCAGCAGCCAACATGGGGCAGGTCACGGCTACACCTTC. Translated, it gives CASSQHGAGHGYTF.

This rearrangement joins TRBV28 to TRBJ2-2; D tentatively fits TRBD1 or TRBD2 (6 bases each). The CDR3 loop spans 13 amino acids. The V and J ends lost 10 bases and 7 bases respectively, with 16 bases between them. The germline gives CDR1 MDHEN, CDR2 SYDVKM. The CDR3: CATGALASGELFF. Here the CDR3 DNA reads TGTGCCACGGGGGCACTTGCCAGCGGGGAGCTGTTTTTT.

This chain joins TRBV4-2 and TRBJ2-7; 11 bases align to TRBD2. Germline CDR1 reads LGHNA; CDR2 reads YNFKEQ. V trimming: 4 bases; J trimming: 5 bases; junction bases outside the gene matches: 7. The CDR3 is 15 amino acids. CDR3 coding DNA: TGTGCCAGCAGCCGAGCACTAGCGGGAGTGAACGAGCAGTACTTC. Translating gives CASSRALAGVNEQYF.

The chain uses TRBV28 and TRBJ2-1; 9 positions agree with TRBD2. This CDR3 contains 17 residues. CDR1 and CDR2 (germline): MDHEN, SYDVKM. Trimming took 3 bases from V and 9 from J; bases not matched to a gene: 15. CDR3 sequence: CASSFYTRTSGLGEQFF. In DNA form, the CDR3 reads TGTGCCAGCAGTTTTTACACGCGTACTAGCGGGCTCGGTGAGCAGTTCTTC. The full variable domain, rest sourced from reference TRBV28 and TRBJ2-1, is DVKVTQSSRYLVKRTGEKVFLECVQDMDHENMFWYRQDPGLGLRLIYFSYDVKMKEKGDIPEGYSVSREKKERFSLILESASTNQTSMYLCASSFYTRTSGLGEQFFGPGTRLTVL.

The rearrangement joins TRBV30 to TRBJ1-6, with 7 bases fitting TRBD1. CDR1 is GTSNPN and CDR2 is SVGIG in the germline V gene (reference sequence). After removal of 5 bases from V and 7 bases from J, the junction contained 5 bases not matched to a gene. CDR3 length: 13 residues. The CDR3, as DNA: TGTGCCTGGTCCGGGACAGCAAATTCACCCCTCCACTTT. Its protein product is CAWSGTANSPLHF. Full variable domain (rest looked up from reference TRBV30 and TRBJ1-6): SQTIHQWPATLVQPVGSPLSLECTVEGTSNPNLYWYRQAAGRGLQLLFYSVGIGQISSEVPQNLSASRPQDRQFILSSKKLLLSDSGFYLCAWSGTANSPLHFGNGTRLTVT.

The chain combines TRBV28 with TRBJ2-1; D is unclear. V lost 3 bases and J 7 bases, leaving 10 bases between the germline ends. The germline CDR1 and CDR2 sequences are MDHEN and SYDVKM. This CDR3 comprises 13 residues. The CDR3 nucleotides are TGTGCCAGCAGTTTGACCCAGCGAAATGAGCAGTTCTTC. Protein product: CASSLTQRNEQFF. Filled out from reference TRBV28 and TRBJ2-1, the complete variable domain reads DVKVTQSSRYLVKRTGEKVFLECVQDMDHENMFWYRQDPGLGLRLIYFSYDVKMKEKGDIPEGYSVSREKKERFSLILESASTNQTSMYLCASSLTQRNEQFFGPGTRLTVL.

This clone showed up just once. This rearrangement joins TRBV30 to TRBJ2-5; 7 nucleotides agree with TRBD1. The germline CDR1 and CDR2 sequences are GTSNPN and SVGIG (reference sequence). Trimming cost V 0 bases and J 6 bases; bases outside gene matches: 7. This CDR3 has 14 residues. The CDR3 DNA is TGTGCCTGGAGTGTATCAGGGGGAGAAAAGACCCAGTACTTC. Residues: CAWSVSGGEKTQYF.

The chain has TRBV7-9 and TRBJ2-5; 9 bases line up with TRBD1. This CDR3 spans 15 amino acids. The V segment lost 4 bases and the J segment 7 bases; nucleotides outside the gene matches: 10. From germline, CDR1 is SEHNR and CDR2 FQNEAQ (reference sequence). CDR3 in amino acids: CASSYSDRGVGTQYF. DNA for the CDR3: TGTGCCAGCAGCTATTCGGACAGGGGAGTAGGGACCCAGTACTTC.

The genes are TRBV14 and TRBJ2-7; D gene ambiguous. The length of the CDR3 is 14 residues. The V and J ends lost 3 bases and 3 bases respectively, with 12 bases between them. CDR1 is SGHDN and CDR2 is FVKESK in the germline V gene. CDR3 loop: CASSQVDTYYEQYF. CDR3 DNA sequence: TGTGCCAGCAGCCAGGTCGACACCTACTACGAGCAGTACTTC.

The genes are TRBV19 and TRBJ1-4; D might be TRBD1 (6 bases). The V gene lost 3 bases and the J gene lost 2 bases, with 16 bases spanning the gap. This CDR3 has 17 amino acids. Germline CDR1 is LNHDA and CDR2 is SQIVND (reference sequence). CDR3 in DNA: TGTGCCAGTAGTATCGGGGGCTTTATTGCCACTAATGAAAAACTGTTTTTT. Its protein is CASSIGGFIATNEKLFF.

The chain joins TRBV30 to TRBJ1-5; TRBD1 aligns across 8 bases. V gave up 2 bases and J gave up 5 bases; unmatched junction bases: 2. This CDR3 is 13 amino acids long. The V gene's germline CDR1 is GTSNPN and CDR2 SVGIG (reference sequence). The CDR3 loop reads CAWSKQGDQPQHF. The DNA of the CDR3 is TGTGCCTGGAGTAAACAGGGGGATCAGCCCCAGCATTTT. Together with reference TRBV30 and TRBJ1-5, the CDR3 gives the full variable domain: SQTIHQWPATLVQPVGSPLSLECTVEGTSNPNLYWYRQAAGRGLQLLFYSVGIGQISSEVPQNLSASRPQDRQFILSSKKLLLSDSGFYLCAWSKQGDQPQHFGDGTRLSIL.

The chain carries TRBV6-6 and TRBJ2-7; the D is unclear. The V end lost 2 bases, the J end lost 5 bases, and 7 bases lay between the germline ends. CDR1 MNHNY and CDR2 SVGAGI come from the germline V gene (reference sequence). This CDR3 comprises 12 residues. CDR3 nucleotides: TGTGCCAGCAGTTACGTCCTCAACGAGCAGTACTTC. It translates to CASSYVLNEQYF.

The chain joins TRBV27 to TRBJ2-2, with TRBD2 as a possible D gene (6 bases). The ends were cut back, 5 bases at V and 7 bases at J, with 17 bases in the middle. The CDR3 runs to 15 residues. Per the germline V gene, CDR1 is MNHEY and CDR2 is SMNVEV (reference sequence). DNA for the CDR3: TGTGCCAGCAGTCCCGTGGGGGGTAAGGTCGGGGAGCTGTTTTTT. The encoded protein is CASSPVGGKVGELFF.

The gene calls are TRBV6-1 and TRBJ2-1; D is unclear. This CDR3 region has 15 residues. The V gene's germline CDR1 is MNHNS and CDR2 SASEGT. The ends were cut back, 0 bases at V and 0 bases at J, with 6 bases in the middle. CDR3 in amino acids: CASSEALGSYNEQFF. The CDR3 bases are TGTGCCAGCAGTGAAGCTCTCGGCTCCTACAATGAGCAGTTCTTC.

The chain carries TRBV5-1 and TRBJ2-7; 9 bases fit TRBD1. Looked up from germline, CDR1 is SGHRS and CDR2 is YFSETQ. The trim removed 4 bases at V and 0 bases at J, leaving 5 bases unmatched. The length of the CDR3 is 15 residues. CDR3 sequence (DNA): TGCGCCAGCAGCCCCGGGACAGGGATCTCCTACGAGCAGTACTTC. Translated, it gives CASSPGTGISYEQYF.

This chain joins TRBV6-5 and TRBJ1-3, with D perhaps matching TRBD1 (5 bases). The CDR3 contains 15 residues. V lost 2 bases, J lost 1 base, and 9 bases lay in between. Germline CDR1 MNHEY, CDR2 SVGAGI. The CDR3 loop reads CASSYLQESGNTIYF. CDR3 nucleotide sequence: TGTGCCAGCAGTTACCTACAGGAGTCTGGAAACACCATATATTTT.

V usage is TRBV28 and J usage is TRBJ2-2; D is unresolved. With 6 bases removed from V and 0 bases from J, the gap between germline ends came to 14 bases. The germline CDR1 and CDR2 sequences are MDHEN and SYDVKM. The CDR3 loop spans 16 amino acids. DNA of the CDR3: TGTGCCAGCAGCCCCAGTGGCAGACCGAACACCGGGGAGCTGTTTTTT. Encoded protein: CASSPSGRPNTGELFF. The whole variable domain, filled in from reference TRBV28 and TRBJ2-2, reads DVKVTQSSRYLVKRTGEKVFLECVQDMDHENMFWYRQDPGLGLRLIYFSYDVKMKEKGDIPEGYSVSREKKERFSLILESASTNQTSMYLCASSPSGRPNTGELFFGEGSRLTVL.

On this clone: This CDR3 is also generated by other DNA sequences in the sample. The chain is built from TRBV30 and TRBJ2-7; 8 bases are shared with TRBD2. Germline V gene sequence: CDR1 GTSNPN, CDR2 SVGIG (reference sequence). This CDR3 is built from 12 residues. Trimming cost V 3 bases and J 4 bases; bases outside gene matches: 2. CDR3 sequence: CAWSGGGYEQYF. In DNA form, the CDR3 reads TGTGCCTGGAGCGGGGGGGGATACGAGCAGTACTTC.